This TCR beta chain was captured in a study of vaccination and CD4 T cells after COVID-19 (dated 2022 in TCRdb). Study-level background: The convalescent cohort included six males and four females, with two Hispanic individuals, seven Caucasians, two Asians and one multiracial person. Two doses of either the Pfizer-BioNTech BNT162b2 vaccine (n=8) or the Moderna mRNA-1273 vaccine (n=2) were administered to participants. Culture stimuli were overlapping spike peptide pools from SARS-CoV-2 and from the common cold coronaviruses HCoV-NL63, HCoV-OC43 and HCoV-229E. Post-COVID blood samples were collected from convalescent patients a median of roughly 100 days after diagnosis, with a range of roughly 30 to 161 days. Post-vaccine blood samples were taken a median of 72 days after the second vaccine dose, with a range of 14 to 241 days. In control cultures, a CEFX viral epitope pool was used as positive control, an HIV-1 Nef peptide pool was used as negative control, or no peptide was added. In 10 COVID-19 convalescent patients and several infection-naive healthy vaccine recipients, researchers compared the spike-specific CD4+ TCR repertoire from before mRNA vaccination with the repertoire from after. Study-level results and caveats: In convalescent patients, a median roughly 83% of post-vaccine SARS-CoV-2-reactive clones were detected only after vaccination, and vaccine-specific priming was suggested by this finding. The median count of SARS-CoV-2-reactive clonotypes went up from around 20 after infection to 38 after vaccination, although the change was not significant. The number of convalescent patients in the study was relatively small, and the study did not examine early timepoints following natural infection. Of the vaccine-specific clones in convalescent patients, 304 of 307, or nearly all, reacted only to SARS-CoV-2 spike and did not cross-react with common cold coronaviruses.

Reading the germline V gene gives CDR1 MNHNS and CDR2 SASEGT. Trimming at the junction amounts to 7 bases on V and 3 bases on J, and the germline ends lie 10 bases apart. The CDR3 starts with the cysteine, ends with the phenylalanine, and has 12 residues. This entry keeps only the CDR3 DNA: 36 bases, framed from base 1. The treatment or condition tag for this specimen amounts to: roughly ten-day PBMC culture with coronavirus spike peptide pools or control peptides (ViraFEST assay). To expand antigen-specific T cells with peptide pools and then pick out the expanded clonotypes through TCR sequencing, the study relied on the ViraFEST assay. Negative nucleocapsid antibody tests before and after vaccination confirmed that the healthy vaccine recipients had no prior SARS-CoV-2 infection. Each well held 2.2 million or so PBMCs cultured in IMDM containing around 5% human AB serum and approximately 9.8 IU/ml IL-2, with about 10 ug/ml peptide pools added. On days 3 and 7, half of the culture medium was replaced with fresh IL-2-containing medium. Once the cells had been in culture for less than 12 days, the EasySep CD4+ T cell isolation kit was used to isolate CD4+ T cells by negative selection. Ficoll-Paque Plus gradient centrifugation was used to isolate PBMCs from whole blood, and the isolated PBMCs were then either used fresh or cryopreserved at -140C. In general, triplicate wells were set up for every culture condition.

In its sample, this clonotype was seen a few times. Its antigen has not been determined. No clone much larger than this one lies a single base away; base qualities are absent. Library generation was performed with PCR. DNA from cultured CD4+ T cells was subjected to TCR sequencing with the Oncomine TCR Beta short-read assay at the Johns Hopkins FTIC core. Genomic DNA was extracted from the cultured CD4+ T cells with the QIAamp micro DNA kit. Oncomine TCR Beta libraries from cultured CD4+ T cells were pooled with unique dual indexes and sequenced on an Illumina iSeq 100. Processing in the source paper ran as follows. Non-productive sequences were removed, and CDR3s not starting with C, not ending with F or W, or shorter than 7 amino acids were discarded. The MANAFEST web application identified antigen-specific clonotypes by comparing peptide-stimulated wells against reference wells and other culture wells. For a clone to be called positive, the clone needed an FDR below 0.05, an odds ratio above 5, and a productive frequency above 0.1% in at least two of three replicate wells. A clonotype was classed as cross-reactive if the clonotype showed significant expansion both in SARS-CoV-2 spike wells and in at least one common cold coronavirus spike condition. Similarity between CDR3 sequences was evaluated in R version 3.6.1 using Levenshtein distances (stringdist) and unrooted phylogenetic trees (ape). TCRdb ran its own pipeline on the public reads, namely fastp trimming at Q25 and MiXCR clone calling, and kept in-frame beta chains. Every entry covers one CDR3 protein and lists the most common genes and DNA from its rows. TCRdb's processing, not the authors' own work, is the source of the V and J calls. Counted in this sample were fewer than 30,000 distinct CDR3 sequences; around 50% of them appeared once. 28% of the sample goes to the ten largest clones.

This clonotype was sampled from a human donor who received a COVID-19 vaccine. The V and J genes are TRBV6-1 and TRBJ2-7; the D gene is possibly TRBD2, with 6 bases matching. Material: CD4+ T cells from blood, cultured in vitro, obtained before SARS-CoV-2 vaccination. The CDR3 here reads CASTTTSYEQYF. The DNA reads TGTGCCAGCACCACGACTAGCTACGAGCAGTACTTC.